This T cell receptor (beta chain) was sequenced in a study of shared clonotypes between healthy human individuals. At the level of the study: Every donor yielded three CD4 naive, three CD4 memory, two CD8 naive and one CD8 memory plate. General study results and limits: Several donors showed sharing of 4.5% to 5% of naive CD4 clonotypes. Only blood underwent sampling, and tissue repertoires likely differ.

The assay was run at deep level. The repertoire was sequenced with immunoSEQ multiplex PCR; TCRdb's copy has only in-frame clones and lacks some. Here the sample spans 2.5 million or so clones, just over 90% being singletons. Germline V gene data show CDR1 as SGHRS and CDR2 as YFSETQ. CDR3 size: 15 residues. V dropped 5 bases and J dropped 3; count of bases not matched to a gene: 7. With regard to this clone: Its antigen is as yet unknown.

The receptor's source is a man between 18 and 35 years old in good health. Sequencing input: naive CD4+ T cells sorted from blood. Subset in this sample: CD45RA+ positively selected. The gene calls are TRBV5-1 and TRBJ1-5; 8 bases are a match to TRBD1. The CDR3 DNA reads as TGCGCCAGCAGGTTAGGACAGGGAATCAATCAGCCCCAGCATTTT. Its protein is CASRLGQGINQPQHF.